This T cell receptor (beta chain) was captured by sequencing in a study of T-cell reconstitution after alpha-beta-depleted transplantation in children. Germline loops: CDR1 SGHVS, CDR2 FNYEAQ. V lost 3 bases, J lost 2 bases, and 19 bases lay in between. The CDR3 sequence is 17 residues long. This clonotype was found once. The target antigen is unknown. Study-level findings and limits: Newly produced T cells mostly accounted for T-cell counts and diversity one year post-transplant. Several hundred expanded graft clones reportedly supplied alpha-beta T cells about two months after transplant.

TCRbeta library construction was performed incorporating unique molecular identifiers. TCRdb analysed the PCR reads with MiXCR anew, one entry per CDR3 protein. Altogether 800,000 to 1,000,000 distinct CDR3 sequences are present, about 31% being singletons, with the ten largest covering approximately 30%. The TCR was taken from a boy in the first two years of life who had a stem cell transplant for SCID, so the T cells may come from the graft donor. J is TRBJ2-5 and V is TRBV7-6; no firm D call. Source: PBMCs, mostly from graft donor cells, taken 360 days after TCRalphabeta/CD19-depleted stem cell transplant. Written as DNA, the CDR3 is TGTGCCAGCAGCTTCTGGGGTCGAACAGACATTCAAGAGACCCAGTACTTC. It is translated as CASSFWGRTDIQETQYF.